Each of the 23 T cell receptor beta chains below was sequenced from the same sample in a study of T-cell reconstitution after alpha-beta-depleted transplantation in children. The TCRbeta library was prepared with unique molecular identifiers. TCRdb re-called the PCR reads through MiXCR, storing one row per CDR3 protein. This sample yields about 300,000 distinct CDR3 sequences, of which about 7.3% are seen a single time; over 7.5% belongs to the top ten. General study points: At the one-year point after transplant, T-cell counts and TCRbeta diversity were found to come mostly from T cells that had been newly produced.

No antigen has been identified for these receptors. The specimen was peripheral blood, collected 360 days after TCRalphabeta/CD19-depleted stem cell transplant. The receptors come from a female patient aged 2 to 10 who had a stem cell transplant for Fanconi anemia, so the T cells may come from the graft donor.

The sample holds many counts of this clonotype. The chain recombines TRBV15 with TRBJ2-1; 11 bases line up with TRBD2. The CDR3 covers 17 residues. Germline V CDR1 and CDR2: LNHNV, YYDKDF (reference sequence). With V trimmed by 2 bases and J by 3 bases, 6 bases remained unmatched. This chain's CDR3 is CATSRPGLADHYNEQFF. The CDR3 DNA follows: TGTGCCACCAGCAGACCGGGACTAGCGGACCACTACAATGAGCAGTTCTTC. Full variable domain (missing parts from reference TRBV15 and TRBJ2-1): DAMVIQNPRYQVTQFGKPVTLSCSQTLNHNVMYWYQQKSSQAPKLLFHYYDKDFNNEADTPDNFQSRRPNTSFCFLDIRSPGLGDTAMYLCATSRPGLADHYNEQFFGPGTRLTVL.

This clonotype was picked up many times. The V and J genes are TRBV28 and TRBJ2-3, with 10 positions matching TRBD2. Unmatched junction bases numbered 8, after V lost 6 bases and J lost 2 bases. CDR1 and CDR2 (germline): MDHEN, SYDVKM. The CDR3 extends over 16 amino acids. CDR3 protein: CASRQQRGGLTDTQYF. For the CDR3, the DNA is TGTGCCAGCAGACAACAGCGGGGGGGCCTCACAGATACGCAGTATTTT.

In the case of this clonotype: The junction differs from germline at one of its ends, possibly a read error. The chain recombines TRBV7-9 with TRBJ1-2; 7 bases are a match to TRBD1. CDR1 is SEHNR, CDR2 FQNEAQ, per germline (reference sequence). The CDR3 contains 13 residues. CDR3 loop: CAISLRDSYGYTF. The DNA of the CDR3 is TGTGCCATCAGCCTCCGGGACAGTTATGGCTACACCTTC.

This clonotype has ten or more counts. This chain joins TRBV3-1 and TRBJ2-7; 9 bases map to TRBD2. With V trimmed by 1 base and J by 0 bases, 7 bases remained unmatched. Looked up from germline, CDR1 is LGHDT and CDR2 is YNNKEL (reference sequence). This CDR3 spans 17 amino acids. The CDR3 spells CASSQGGAGGYSYEQYF. The CDR3 DNA follows: TGTGCCAGCAGCCAAGGGGGAGCGGGAGGCTACTCCTACGAGCAGTACTTC.

J is TRBJ2-7 and V is TRBV2; no clear D gene. Per the germline V gene, CDR1 is SNHLY and CDR2 is FYNNEI. The V end lost 5 bases, the J end lost 3 bases, and 14 bases lay between the germline ends. The CDR3 extends over 14 amino acids. The CDR3 region has the DNA TGTGCCAGCAGTCTTTCGGCGAACCTCTACGAGCAGTACTTC. This sequence encodes CASSLSANLYEQYF.

Turning to this clonotype: Given the absence of the conserved phenylalanine or tryptophan at the CDR3 end, a read error is likely. The V gene is TRBV5-1, the J gene TRBJ1-1, with D perhaps TRBD1 (6 bases). With 5 bases removed from V and 4 bases from J, the gap between germline ends came to 15 bases. CDR1 and CDR2 from the germline V gene are SGHRS and YFSETQ. This CDR3 has 14 residues. CDR3 sequence reads: CASSFDRWGTEAFC. The CDR3 DNA follows: TGCGCCAGCAGTTTCGACAGGTGGGGCACTGAAGCTTTCTGT.

This clonotype has just a few counts. This rearrangement joins TRBV5-1 to TRBJ2-3, with D unresolved. The length of the CDR3 is 18 residues. The V and J ends lost 0 bases and 1 base respectively, with 18 bases between them. CDR1 and CDR2 from the germline V gene are SGHRS and YFSETQ. CDR3 loop: CASSLGSTGLGGTDTQYF. The CDR3 DNA reads TGCGCCAGCAGCTTGGGCTCTACGGGCCTAGGCGGCACAGATACGCAGTATTTT.

The sample holds a few counts of this clonotype. The chain has TRBV5-1 and TRBJ2-7, with 8 nucleotides matching TRBD1. The J segment lost 2 bases and the V segment lost 4 bases, leaving 11 bases of the junction unmatched. The germline CDR1 and CDR2 sequences are SGHRS and YFSETQ. There are 16 residues in the CDR3. CDR3 region: CASSEKGQVRPYEQYF. CDR3 nucleotides: TGCGCCAGCAGCGAAAAGGGACAGGTGAGACCCTACGAGCAGTACTTC.

The chain is built from TRBV20-1 and TRBJ2-5; 9 bases are a match to TRBD2. This CDR3 comprises 14 residues. The V and J ends lost 5 bases and 1 base, in that order; junction bases with no gene match: 5. In germline, CDR1 is DFQATT, CDR2 SNEGSKA (reference sequence). This CDR3 reads CSASSGKSQETQYF. The CDR3 nucleotides are TGCAGTGCTTCTAGCGGGAAGAGCCAAGAGACCCAGTACTTC.

This clonotype was observed a few times. This chain connects TRBV27 to TRBJ1-3; no reliable D call. The CDR3 sequence is 16 residues long. Germline V gene sequence: CDR1 MNHEY, CDR2 SMNVEV (reference sequence). V was cut by 0 bases and J by 0 bases, with 9 bases left in between. This CDR3 reads CASSLSIGSSGNTIYF. The DNA of the CDR3 is TGTGCCAGCAGTTTATCCATCGGTTCCTCTGGAAACACCATATATTTT.

This clonotype was seen at least ten times. The CDR3 nucleotides read TGTGCCAGCAGCTCCACGGAACTAGTCGCTTACAATGAGCAGTTCTTC. Translation: CASSSTELVAYNEQFF. This chain uses TRBV5-6 with TRBJ2-1; D is possibly TRBD2 (5 bases). The germline V gene has CDR1 SGHDT and CDR2 YYEEEE. The V end lost 3 bases, the J end lost 4 bases, and 17 bases lay between the germline ends. This CDR3 has 16 residues.

This clonotype was detected only a few times. The chain is built from TRBV20-1 and TRBJ2-1; 12 bases align to TRBD2. This CDR3 contains 14 residues. The V segment lost 6 bases and the J segment 8 bases; nucleotides outside the gene matches: 8. CDR1 and CDR2 (germline): DFQATT, SNEGSKA (reference sequence). CDR3 amino acids: CSAPTSGGGYEQFF. Here the CDR3 DNA reads TGCAGTGCACCGACTAGCGGGGGTGGCTATGAGCAGTTCTTC.

This clonotype was observed at least ten times. This sequence joins TRBV9 and TRBJ2-7, with D unclear. Germline assignment: CDR1 SGDLS and CDR2 YYNGEE. The V end lost 0 bases, the J end lost 0 bases, and 7 bases lay between the germline ends. The CDR3 contains 14 residues. The CDR3 reads CASSVVPSSYEQYF. The CDR3 nucleotides read TGTGCCAGCAGCGTAGTTCCTTCCTCCTACGAGCAGTACTTC.

This clonotype was picked up many times. The chain is built from TRBV5-6 and TRBJ1-1; TRBD1 agrees at 8 bases. Per the germline V gene, CDR1 is SGHDT and CDR2 is YYEEEE. The J segment lost 1 base and the V segment lost 0 bases, leaving 8 bases of the junction unmatched. This CDR3 spans 17 amino acids. The CDR3 DNA is TGTGCCAGCAGCTTGGCCCTAACCGGGACAGGGAACACTGAAGCTTTCTTT. It specifies CASSLALTGTGNTEAFF.

This clonotype was observed a few times. This chain uses TRBV20-1 with TRBJ2-3; D unresolved. Germline V gene sequence: CDR1 DFQATT, CDR2 SNEGSKA (reference sequence). The V and J ends lost 6 bases and 2 bases respectively, with 15 bases between them. The CDR3 length is 14 residues. The CDR3 DNA reads TGCAGTGCCCAAGACCCGCGAACCACAGATACGCAGTATTTT. The encoded protein is CSAQDPRTTDTQYF.

In its sample, this clonotype was seen a few times. The chain recombines TRBV5-1 with TRBJ1-1; the match to TRBD1 covers 12 bases. V lost 4 bases to trimming and J lost 4 bases; unmatched junction nucleotides: 2. The CDR3 consists of 14 residues. CDR1 is SGHRS, CDR2 YFSETQ, per germline. CDR3 nucleotides: TGCGCCAGCAGCCTGGGACAGGGGGCCACTGAAGCTTTCTTT. Translation gives CASSLGQGATEAFF.

This chain connects TRBV12-3 or TRBV12-4 to TRBJ1-1; possibly TRBD1 for D (5 bases). Trimming shortened V by 6 bases and J by 3 bases, and 14 bases separated the two germline ends. The CDR3 runs to 14 residues. CDR3 nucleotides: TGTGCCAGCAGGGGGGGACGGGTTTACACTGAAGCTTTCTTT. It translates to CASRGGRVYTEAFF.

This clonotype was detected a few times. The genes are TRBV9 and TRBJ2-7; TRBD1 aligns across 7 bases. The junction had 3 bases not matched to a gene; V was cut back by 0 bases and J by 3 bases. The CDR3 runs 14 residues. CDR1 is SGDLS, CDR2 YYNGEE, per germline. CDR3 protein: CASSVVPGGYEQYF. The DNA of the CDR3 is TGTGCCAGCAGCGTAGTTCCAGGGGGCTACGAGCAGTACTTC. The complete variable domain, with remaining parts taken from reference TRBV9 and TRBJ2-7, reads DSGVTQTPKHLITATGQRVTLRCSPRSGDLSVYWYQQSLDQGLQFLIQYYNGEERAKGNILERFSAQQFPDLHSELNLSSLELGDSALYFCASSVVPGGYEQYFGPGTRLTVT.

This clonotype was counted ten times or more. The chain combines TRBV2 with TRBJ2-1; D perhaps matches TRBD2 (5 bases). The germline gives CDR1 SNHLY, CDR2 FYNNEI. There are 17 residues in the CDR3. Trimming pared 0 bases from V and 3 bases from J, leaving 15 bases between. CDR3 in amino acids: CASSEALLRGGYNEQFF. CDR3 nucleotides: TGTGCCAGCAGTGAAGCGCTCCTTAGAGGAGGCTACAATGAGCAGTTCTTC.

This clonotype was recorded at least ten times. J is TRBJ2-5 and V is TRBV7-3, with D perhaps TRBD2 (5 bases). Trimming took off 0 bases at V and 3 bases at J, with 5 bases between the two ends. Germline V CDR1 and CDR2: SGHTA, FQGTGA. The CDR3 has 13 amino acids. The CDR3 DNA follows: TGTGCCAGCAGCTTAACGGGAGAAGAGACCCAGTACTTC. Amino acid sequence: CASSLTGEETQYF.

There are many counts of this clonotype. V usage is TRBV5-6 and J usage is TRBJ2-1, with D perhaps given as TRBD1 or TRBD2 (5 bases each). Trimming pared 1 base from V and 0 bases from J, leaving 14 bases between. CDR3 size: 17 residues. The germline V gene encodes CDR1 SGHDT and CDR2 YYEEEE. CDR3 nucleotide sequence: TGTGCCAGCAGCTTGTTGACGGGGCCTCCCTCCTACAATGAGCAGTTCTTC. It encodes CASSLLTGPPSYNEQFF.

There are many counts of this clonotype. The chain combines TRBV20-1 with TRBJ2-7; 8 bases map to TRBD1. The length of the CDR3 is 15 residues. The J segment lost 0 bases and the V segment lost 3 bases, leaving 7 bases of the junction unmatched. Germline CDR1 DFQATT, CDR2 SNEGSKA (reference sequence). CDR3 region: CSASGGQGGSYEQYV. CDR3 DNA: TGCAGTGCTAGTGGAGGACAGGGAGGCTCCTACGAGCAGTACGTC.

This clonotype was recorded many times. The rearrangement joins TRBV5-6 to TRBJ2-2; 8 bases are a match to TRBD1. Germline values: CDR1 SGHDT, CDR2 YYEEEE. The trim removed 1 base at V and 1 base at J, leaving 3 bases unmatched. The CDR3 totals 16 residues. CDR3 region: CASSLIGTGNTGELFF. The CDR3 coding sequence is TGTGCCAGCAGCTTGATAGGGACAGGGAACACCGGGGAGCTGTTTTTT.